Listed here are 3 T cell receptor beta chains from one sample, sequenced in a study of CD8 T cells in Susac syndrome. Reverse transcription used about 0.45 to 1 ug RNA and random hexamers. TCRdb used MiXCR to reprocess the immunoSEQ multiplex PCR reads, holding one entry per CDR3 protein. The sample gives approximately 150,000 distinct CDR3 sequences, approximately 93% of which show up once; over 0.07% is in the top ten. Material for sequencing was CD4+ T cells from PBMCs. Every receptor here comes from a human donor in good health.

The CDR3 DNA follows: TGTGCCAGCAGCCAAGCCGGCAGCGGGAGAGGAAGGAGCTCCTACGAGCAGTACTTC. Encoded protein: CASSQAGSGRGRSSYEQYF. The chain is built from TRBV3-1 and TRBJ2-7; 8 bases match TRBD2. Per the germline V gene, CDR1 is LGHDT and CDR2 is YNNKEL (reference sequence). This CDR3 region has 19 residues. Germline trimming cut 1 base from V and 0 bases from J; bases unmatched to any gene: 14.

This clonotype was seen only a few times. The V call is TRBV5-1, the J call TRBJ2-3; D not certain. The CDR3 covers 15 residues. CDR1 and CDR2 from the germline V gene are SGHRS and YFSETQ. Trimming took off 2 bases at V and 0 bases at J, with 10 bases between the two ends. The CDR3 DNA is TGCGCCAGCAGCTTCAACGGCCTTAGCACAGATACGCAGTATTTT. This encodes CASSFNGLSTDTQYF.

The chain combines TRBV2 with TRBJ2-7; D is unclear. There are 13 residues in the CDR3. Trimming pared 1 base from V and 6 bases from J, leaving 10 bases between. The germline gives CDR1 SNHLY, CDR2 FYNNEI. In DNA form, the CDR3 reads TGTGCCAGCAGTGAAGAACTCCCAAGCGAGCAGTACTTC. It is translated as CASSEELPSEQYF.